Listed below are T cell receptor beta chains from one sample, sequenced in a study of blood T cell repertoires in COVID-19. Sequencing was performed with immunoSEQ multiplex PCR; in TCRdb, only in-frame clones are kept and a portion is missing. Found here are 150,000 to 200,000 clones, around 84% of them singletons; the top ten hold around 6%. Sample: PBMCs or T cells enriched from blood (not recorded which). The receptors were gathered from a man aged 40-49 years who had recovered from COVID-19. Both conserved end residues are part of each CDR3. D genes are given only for firm matches. For some rows the clone size is stated as once, few or many, or as a class when expanded; others skip it.

v_gene,j_gene,d_gene,abundance,CDR3nt,CDR3aa
TRBV30,TRBJ1-1,NA,NA,TGTGCCTGGAGTGGTGCACGACCGACGGGTGAAGCTTTCTTT,CAWSGARPTGEAFF
TRBV5-6,TRBJ1-2,NA,NA,TGTGCCAGCAGCTGGGGGGAGGCCAACACTAACTATGGCTACACCTTC,CASSWGEANTNYGYTF
TRBV5-6,TRBJ2-1,TRBD1,NA,TGTGCCAGCAGCACCTCCCACAGGGGGGTAAATGAGCAGTTCTTC,CASSTSHRGVNEQFF
TRBV5-1,TRBJ2-2,TRBD1,NA,TGCGCCAGCAGCTCGTTACCGACAGGGGGTACCGGGGAGCTGTTTTTT,CASSSLPTGGTGELFF
TRBV7-9,TRBJ1-1,TRBD1,NA,TGTGCCAGCAGCCCCGGACAGGGGCAAACTGAAGCTTTCTTT,CASSPGQGQTEAFF
TRBV19,TRBJ1-6,TRBD1,few,TGTGCCAATCGGGACAGGGGGCGCTTGCGGAATTCACCCCTCCACTTT,CANRDRGRLRNSPLHF
TRBV19,TRBJ1-2,NA,NA,TGTGCCAGTAGTATAGTTGGGGGGGCGCATGGCTACACCTTC,CASSIVGGAHGYTF
TRBV2,TRBJ2-4,NA,once,TGTGCCAGCAGGGCCGGGGAAAAAAACATTCAGTACTTC,CASRAGEKNIQYF
TRBV5-1,TRBJ1-1,NA,few,TGCGCCAGCAGCTTCACGCCTACTCAAGAAGCTTTCTTT,CASSFTPTQEAFF
TRBV11-3,TRBJ1-5,TRBD1,NA,TGTGCCGGGGGGTCAGGGGGCCTCTATCAGCCCCAGCATTTT,CAGGSGGLYQPQHF
TRBV6-5,TRBJ2-7,NA,NA,TGTGCCAGCAGCCTAAATCCGGGACACTCCTACGAGCAGTACTTC,CASSLNPGHSYEQYF
TRBV28,TRBJ2-7,TRBD1,NA,TGTGCCAGCAAAAGCCTCGCAGGGGGCTACGAGCAGTACTTC,CASKSLAGGYEQYF